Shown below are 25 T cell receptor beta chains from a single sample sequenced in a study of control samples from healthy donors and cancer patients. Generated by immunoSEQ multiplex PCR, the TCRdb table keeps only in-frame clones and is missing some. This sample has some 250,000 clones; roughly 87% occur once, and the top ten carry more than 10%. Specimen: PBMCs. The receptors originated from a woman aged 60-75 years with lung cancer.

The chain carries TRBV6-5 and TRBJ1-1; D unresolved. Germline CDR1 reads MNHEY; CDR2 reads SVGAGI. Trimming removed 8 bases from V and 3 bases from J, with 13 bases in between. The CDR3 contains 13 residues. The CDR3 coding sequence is TGTGCCAGCGGGTGGCAAATGGACACTGAAGCTTTCTTT. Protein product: CASGWQMDTEAFF.

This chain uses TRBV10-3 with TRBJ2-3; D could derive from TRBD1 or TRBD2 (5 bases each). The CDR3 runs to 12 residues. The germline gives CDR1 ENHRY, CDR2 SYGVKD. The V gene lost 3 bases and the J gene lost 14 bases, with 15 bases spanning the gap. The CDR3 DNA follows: TGTGCCATCAGTGATGGGGGATCAGCCGTGTATTTT. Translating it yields CAISDGGSAVYF.

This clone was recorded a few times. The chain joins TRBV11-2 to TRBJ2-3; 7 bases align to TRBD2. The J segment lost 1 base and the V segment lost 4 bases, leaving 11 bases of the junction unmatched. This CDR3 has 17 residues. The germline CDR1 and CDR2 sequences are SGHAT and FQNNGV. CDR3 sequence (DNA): TGTGCCAGCAGCTCCTCCTTTGGGGGGGATGGCACAGATACGCAGTATTTT. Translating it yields CASSSSFGGDGTDTQYF.

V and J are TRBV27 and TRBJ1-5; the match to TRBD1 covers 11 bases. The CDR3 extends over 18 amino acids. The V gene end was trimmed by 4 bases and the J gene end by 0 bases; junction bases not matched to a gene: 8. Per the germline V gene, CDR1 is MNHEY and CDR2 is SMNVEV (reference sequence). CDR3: CASSSRDRGGLSNQPQHF. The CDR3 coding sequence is TGTGCCAGCAGTTCCCGGGACAGGGGGGGTCTTAGCAATCAGCCCCAGCATTTT.

CDR3 region: CASTGHQNQPQHF. CDR3 DNA sequence: TGTGCCAGTACAGGGCACCAGAATCAGCCCCAGCATTTT. This rearrangement joins TRBV28 to TRBJ1-5; the D gene is possibly TRBD1 (6 bases). CDR3 length: 13 residues. CDR1 is MDHEN, CDR2 SYDVKM, per germline. V was shortened by 9 bases and J by 4 bases, with 13 bases between the two germline ends.

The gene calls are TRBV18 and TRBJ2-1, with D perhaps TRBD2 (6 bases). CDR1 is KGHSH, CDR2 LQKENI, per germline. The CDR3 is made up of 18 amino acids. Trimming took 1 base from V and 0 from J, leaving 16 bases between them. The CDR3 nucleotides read TGTGCCAGCTCACCACGGTTGGCGGGGCGCAGCTCCTACAATGAGCAGTTCTTC. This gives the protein CASSPRLAGRSSYNEQFF.

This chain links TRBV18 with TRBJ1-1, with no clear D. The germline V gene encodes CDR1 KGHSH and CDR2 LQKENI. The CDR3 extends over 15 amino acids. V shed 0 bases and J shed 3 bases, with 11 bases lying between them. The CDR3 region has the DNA TGTGCCAGCTCACCACCGGGGTTGGGAGACACTGAAGCTTTCTTT. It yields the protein CASSPPGLGDTEAFF.

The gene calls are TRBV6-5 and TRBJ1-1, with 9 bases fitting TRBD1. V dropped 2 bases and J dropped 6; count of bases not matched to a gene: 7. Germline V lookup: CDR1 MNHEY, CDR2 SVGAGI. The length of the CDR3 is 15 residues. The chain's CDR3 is CASSYVGTGSPEAFF. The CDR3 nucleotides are TGTGCCAGCAGTTACGTGGGGACAGGGAGCCCTGAAGCTTTCTTT.

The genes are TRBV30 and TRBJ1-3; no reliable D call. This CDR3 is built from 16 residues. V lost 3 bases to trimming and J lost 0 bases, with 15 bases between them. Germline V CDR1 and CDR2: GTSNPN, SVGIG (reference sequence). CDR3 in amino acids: CAWSRGFSSSGNTIYF. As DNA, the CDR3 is TGTGCCTGGAGCCGGGGTTTCTCGAGCTCTGGAAACACCATATATTTT.

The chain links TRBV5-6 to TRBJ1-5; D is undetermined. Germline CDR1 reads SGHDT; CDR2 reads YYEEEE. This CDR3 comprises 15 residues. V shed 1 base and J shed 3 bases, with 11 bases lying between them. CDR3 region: CASSLRLFTNQPQHF. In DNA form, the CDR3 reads TGTGCCAGCAGCTTGAGACTCTTTACCAATCAGCCCCAGCATTTT.

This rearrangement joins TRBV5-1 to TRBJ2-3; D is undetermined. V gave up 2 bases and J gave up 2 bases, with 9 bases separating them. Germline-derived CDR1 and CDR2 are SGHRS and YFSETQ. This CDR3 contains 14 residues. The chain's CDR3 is CASSFTGATDTQYF. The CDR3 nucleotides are TGCGCCAGCAGCTTTACGGGTGCCACAGATACGCAGTATTTT.

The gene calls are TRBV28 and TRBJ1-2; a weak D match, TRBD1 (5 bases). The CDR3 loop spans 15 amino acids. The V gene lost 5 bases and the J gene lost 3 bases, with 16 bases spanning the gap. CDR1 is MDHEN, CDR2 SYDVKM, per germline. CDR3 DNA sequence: TGTGCCAGCAGTGGGTACGGGGCGCAGGACTATGGCTACACCTTC. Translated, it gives CASSGYGAQDYGYTF.

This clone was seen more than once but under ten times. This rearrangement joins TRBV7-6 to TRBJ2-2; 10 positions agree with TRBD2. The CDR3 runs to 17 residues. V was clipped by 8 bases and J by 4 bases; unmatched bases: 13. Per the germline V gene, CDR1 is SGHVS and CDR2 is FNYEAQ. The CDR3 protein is CASGARLAGVLTGELFF. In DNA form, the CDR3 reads TGTGCCAGCGGGGCGCGGCTAGCGGGAGTTCTCACCGGGGAGCTGTTTTTT.

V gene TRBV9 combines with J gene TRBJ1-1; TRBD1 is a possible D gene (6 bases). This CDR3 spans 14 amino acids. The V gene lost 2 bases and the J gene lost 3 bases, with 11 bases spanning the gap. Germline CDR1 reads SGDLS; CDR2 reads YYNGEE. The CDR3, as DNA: TGTGCCAGCAGCGTTGGTCAGGGGCACACTGAAGCTTTCTTT. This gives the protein CASSVGQGHTEAFF. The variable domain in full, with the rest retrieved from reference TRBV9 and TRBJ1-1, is DSGVTQTPKHLITATGQRVTLRCSPRSGDLSVYWYQQSLDQGLQFLIQYYNGEERAKGNILERFSAQQFPDLHSELNLSSLELGDSALYFCASSVGQGHTEAFFGQGTRLTVV.

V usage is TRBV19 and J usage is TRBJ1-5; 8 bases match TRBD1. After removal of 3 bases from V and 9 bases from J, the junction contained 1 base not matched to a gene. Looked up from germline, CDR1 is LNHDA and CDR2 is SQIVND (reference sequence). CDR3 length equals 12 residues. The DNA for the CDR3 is TGTGCCAGTAGTATCGACAGGGGGCCCCAGCATTTT. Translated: CASSIDRGPQHF.

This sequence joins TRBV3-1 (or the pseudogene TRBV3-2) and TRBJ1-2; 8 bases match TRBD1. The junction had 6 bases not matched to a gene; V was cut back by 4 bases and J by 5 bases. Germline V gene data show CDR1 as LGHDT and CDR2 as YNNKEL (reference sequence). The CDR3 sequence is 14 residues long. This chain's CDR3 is CASSPGQGQYGYTF. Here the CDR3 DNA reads TGTGCCAGCAGCCCCGGACAGGGTCAGTATGGCTACACCTTC.

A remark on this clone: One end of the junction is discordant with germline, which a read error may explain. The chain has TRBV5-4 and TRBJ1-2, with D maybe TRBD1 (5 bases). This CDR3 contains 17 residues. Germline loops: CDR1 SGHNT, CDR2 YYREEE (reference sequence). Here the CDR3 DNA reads TGCGCCCGCAGCGGGGGGGGAGGGCCAACACTCAACTATGGCTACACCTTC. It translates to CARSGGGGPTLNYGYTF.

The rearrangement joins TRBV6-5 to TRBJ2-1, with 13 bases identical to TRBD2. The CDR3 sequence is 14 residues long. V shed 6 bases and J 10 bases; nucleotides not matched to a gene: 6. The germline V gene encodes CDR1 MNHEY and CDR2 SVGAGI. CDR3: CASSPLTSGREQFF. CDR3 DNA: TGTGCCAGCAGCCCCCTGACTAGCGGGAGGGAGCAGTTCTTC.

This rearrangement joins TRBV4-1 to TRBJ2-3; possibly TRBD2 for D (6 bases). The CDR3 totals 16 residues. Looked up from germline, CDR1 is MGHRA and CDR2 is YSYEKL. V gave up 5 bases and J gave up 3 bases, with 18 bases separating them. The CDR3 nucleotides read TGCGCCAGCAGCATACACGTCTCCGGAGGGACAGATACGCAGTATTTT. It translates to CASSIHVSGGTDTQYF.

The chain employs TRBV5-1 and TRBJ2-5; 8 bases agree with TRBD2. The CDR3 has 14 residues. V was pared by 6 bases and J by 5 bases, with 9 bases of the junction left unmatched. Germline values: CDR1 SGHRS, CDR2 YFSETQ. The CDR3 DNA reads TGCGCCAGCAAGTCAGGCGGGGGGCACGAGACCCAGTACTTC. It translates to CASKSGGGHETQYF.

CDR3 sequence (DNA): TGTGCCAGCTCACTGATGTCTTCGAACCAAGAGACCCAGTACTTC. This codes for CASSLMSSNQETQYF. The chain has TRBV18 and TRBJ2-5; the D is unclear. Trimming pared 4 bases from V and 0 bases from J, leaving 12 bases between. Germline CDR1 KGHSH, CDR2 LQKENI. CDR3 length: 15 residues.

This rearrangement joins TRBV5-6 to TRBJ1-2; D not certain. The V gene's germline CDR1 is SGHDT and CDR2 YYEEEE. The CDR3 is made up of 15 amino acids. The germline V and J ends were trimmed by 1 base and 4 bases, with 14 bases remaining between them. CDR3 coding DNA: TGTGCCAGCAGCTTGAAAGCTTCCTATGGCTATGGCTACACCTTC. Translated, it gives CASSLKASYGYGYTF.

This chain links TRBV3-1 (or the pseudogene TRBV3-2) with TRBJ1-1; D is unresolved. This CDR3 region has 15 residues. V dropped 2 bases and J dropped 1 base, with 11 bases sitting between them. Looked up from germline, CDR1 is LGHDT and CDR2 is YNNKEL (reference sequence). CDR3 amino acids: CASSQPPPRNTEAFF. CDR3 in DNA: TGTGCCAGCAGCCAACCTCCCCCCAGGAACACTGAAGCTTTCTTT.

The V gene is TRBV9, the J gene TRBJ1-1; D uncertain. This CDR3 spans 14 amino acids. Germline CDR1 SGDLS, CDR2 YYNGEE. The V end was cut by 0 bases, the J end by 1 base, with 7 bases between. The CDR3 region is CASSVEGENTEAFF. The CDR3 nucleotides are TGTGCCAGCAGCGTAGAAGGAGAGAACACTGAAGCTTTCTTT.

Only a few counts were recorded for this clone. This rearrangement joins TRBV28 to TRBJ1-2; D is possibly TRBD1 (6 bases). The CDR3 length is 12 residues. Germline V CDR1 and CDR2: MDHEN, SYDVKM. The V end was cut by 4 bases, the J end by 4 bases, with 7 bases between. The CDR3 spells CASSSGAYGYTF. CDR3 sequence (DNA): TGTGCCAGCAGTTCAGGGGCCTATGGCTACACCTTC.